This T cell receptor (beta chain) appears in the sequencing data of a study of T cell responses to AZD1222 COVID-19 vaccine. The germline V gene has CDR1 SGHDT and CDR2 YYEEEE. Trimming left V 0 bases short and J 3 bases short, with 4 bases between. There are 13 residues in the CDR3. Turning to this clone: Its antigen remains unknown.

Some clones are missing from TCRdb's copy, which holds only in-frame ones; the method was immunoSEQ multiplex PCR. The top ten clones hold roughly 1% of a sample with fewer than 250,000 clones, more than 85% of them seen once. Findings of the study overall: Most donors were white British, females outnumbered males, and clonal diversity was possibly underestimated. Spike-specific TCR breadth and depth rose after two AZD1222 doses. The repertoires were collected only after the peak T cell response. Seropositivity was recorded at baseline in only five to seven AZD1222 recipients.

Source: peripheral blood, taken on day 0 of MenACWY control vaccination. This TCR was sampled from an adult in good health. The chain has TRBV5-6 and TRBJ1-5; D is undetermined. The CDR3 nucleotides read TGTGCCAGCAGCTTGGGCTTCAATCAGCCCCAGCATTTT. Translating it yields CASSLGFNQPQHF.